This T cell receptor beta chain was documented in a study of blood T cell repertoires in COVID-19. Across the study: The United States, Italy and Spain supplied acute and convalescent COVID-19 samples. T cells, B-cell-depleted T cells, or PBMCs supplied cDNA or gDNA.

Original handling: Reference gene primer amplification gave nucleated cell count estimates. Sequenced by immunoSEQ multiplex PCR; TCRdb stores in-frame clones only, minus some. V and J calls and clone size are copied from that table; D and trimming were computed from the DNA. The sample shows tens of thousands of clones, about 77% of them seen only once. The V gene lost 2 bases and the J gene lost 8 bases, with 4 bases spanning the gap. The CDR3 is 11 residues long. From germline, CDR1 is SGHNT and CDR2 YYREEE (reference sequence). This TCR was sampled from a woman aged 70-85 years with acute or convalescent COVID-19. The chain recombines TRBV5-4 with TRBJ2-2; no clear D. Specimen: peripheral blood. The chain's CDR3 is CASSFLGELFF. The CDR3 region has the DNA TGTGCCAGCAGCTTCCTAGGGGAGCTGTTTTTT.